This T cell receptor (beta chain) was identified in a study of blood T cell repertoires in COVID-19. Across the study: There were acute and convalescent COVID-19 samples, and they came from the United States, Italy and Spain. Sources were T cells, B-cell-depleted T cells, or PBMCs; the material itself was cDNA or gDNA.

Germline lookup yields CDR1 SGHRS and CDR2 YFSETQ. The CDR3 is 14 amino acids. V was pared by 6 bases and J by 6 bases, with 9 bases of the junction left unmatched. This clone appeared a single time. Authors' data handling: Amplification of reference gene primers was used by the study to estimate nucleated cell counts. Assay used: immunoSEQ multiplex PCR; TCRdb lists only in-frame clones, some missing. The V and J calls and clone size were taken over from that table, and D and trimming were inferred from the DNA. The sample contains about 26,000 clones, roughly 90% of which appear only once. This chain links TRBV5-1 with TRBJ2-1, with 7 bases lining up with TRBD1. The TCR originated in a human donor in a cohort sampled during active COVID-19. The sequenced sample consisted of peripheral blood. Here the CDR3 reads CASIVAPGGNEQFF. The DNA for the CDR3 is TGCGCCAGCATCGTTGCCCCAGGGGGCAATGAGCAGTTCTTC.